This T cell receptor (beta chain) came from a study of T cells after yellow fever vaccination. V gave up 1 base and J gave up 3 bases, with 7 bases separating them. This CDR3 has 14 residues. This clonotype was seen a few times. Antigen specificity is unknown. General study points: Subsequent booster samples again held most clones from primary vaccination (96% CD4, 85% to 90% CD8). Clonotype sharing between CD4 and CD8 compartments was small. Researchers cautioned that FACS-sorted repertoires could harbor abundant clonotypes contaminating from the bulk population.

TCRdb redid the calling of the 5' RACE reads with MiXCR, one entry per CDR3 protein. The table includes roughly 500,000 distinct CDR3 sequences, about a fifth detected once. This clonotype was obtained from a man aged 25 to 40 who received the YFV17D yellow fever vaccine. The chain uses TRBV12-3 or TRBV12-4 and TRBJ2-1; D not resolved. The source material was PBMCs, sampled 15 days after the yellow fever booster vaccination. The DNA of the CDR3 is TGTGCCAGCAGTTTAGGGGCAAACTACAATGAGCAGTTCTTC. Its translation: CASSLGANYNEQFF.